The 14 T cell receptor beta chains listed next were all sequenced from one sample in a study of radiation and T cells in renal cell carcinoma (TCRdb year 2020). Library preparation was by the immunoSEQ multiplex PCR assay. In its TCRdb copy, this immuneACCESS table keeps in-frame sequences only and misses some clones. Where compared with another copy, unresolved V genes explain less than half of these, and the others have no known cause. The sample table shows approximately 94,000 clones, and about 79% are seen once. Jointly, the top ten make up around 6.3% of the sample. The time point label of this sample denotes: baseline pretreatment blood. Read against the paper, the sample's treatment or condition label means: 15 Gy SBRT to primary tumor, nephrectomy 4 weeks later. Source: blood, taken from a patient whose treatment included radiotherapy and nephrectomy. These receptors all come from a man aged 55 to 70 with renal cell carcinoma.

The rearrangement joins TRBV11-2 to TRBJ2-1; 14 bases agree with TRBD2. The trim removed 5 bases at V and 10 bases at J, leaving 10 bases unmatched. CDR1 and CDR2 (germline): SGHAT, FQNNGV. The CDR3 is made up of 16 amino acids. As DNA, the CDR3 is TGTGCCAGCAGCAGCGCCGGGACTAGCGGGAGTAACGAGCAGTTCTTC. It codes for CASSSAGTSGSNEQFF.

The gene calls are TRBV29-1 and TRBJ1-1; 7 bases match TRBD1. CDR1 is SQVTM, CDR2 ANQGSEA, per germline. The CDR3 is 13 amino acids. With 3 bases clipped from V and 4 bases from J, the junction kept 5 bases outside the gene matches. CDR3 region: CSVDRGIGTEAFF. The CDR3 nucleotides are TGCAGCGTTGACAGGGGGATTGGCACTGAAGCTTTCTTT.

The chain carries TRBV27 and TRBJ2-7; D remains unclear. CDR3 size: 14 residues. Germline V gene lookup returns CDR1 MNHEY and CDR2 SMNVEV (reference sequence). The germline V and J ends were trimmed by 5 bases and 3 bases, with 14 bases remaining between them. This CDR3 is CASSPFGPSYEQYF. CDR3 nucleotide sequence: TGTGCCAGCAGTCCTTTCGGGCCAAGCTACGAGCAGTACTTC.

The V gene is TRBV29-1, the J gene TRBJ2-3; perhaps TRBD1 as D (6 bases). V lost 3 bases and J 5 bases, leaving 12 bases between the germline ends. CDR1 is SQVTM and CDR2 is ANQGSEA in the germline V gene. CDR3 length: 13 residues. DNA for the CDR3: TGCAGCGTTGAGTGGGGGCCCCAAGATACGCAGTATTTT. The encoded protein is CSVEWGPQDTQYF.

This clone was counted a few times. The rearrangement links TRBV5-1 to TRBJ2-6, with 10 nucleotides matching TRBD2. There are 18 residues in the CDR3. CDR1 is SGHRS and CDR2 is YFSETQ in the germline V gene. V was pared by 1 base and J by 3 bases, with 7 bases of the junction left unmatched. For the CDR3, the DNA is TGCGCCAGCAGCTTGATGATAGCGGGAGGAGGTGGGGCCAACGTCCTGACTTTC. It translates to CASSLMIAGGGGANVLTF.

This clone was picked up one time. The V and J genes are TRBV10-3 and TRBJ2-1; 8 bases match TRBD2. Germline V lookup: CDR1 ENHRY, CDR2 SYGVKD. The V gene end was trimmed by 6 bases and the J gene end by 4 bases; junction bases not matched to a gene: 8. The CDR3 covers 15 residues. This CDR3 reads CAIRGAGVPYNEQFF. Written as DNA, the CDR3 is TGTGCCATCAGGGGAGCGGGAGTACCGTACAATGAGCAGTTCTTC.

CDR3 protein: CASTPPGGDSHNEQFF. The DNA of the CDR3 is TGTGCCAGCACCCCTCCTGGGGGGGATTCCCACAATGAGCAGTTCTTC. The J gene is TRBJ2-1, the V gene TRBV7-2; 7 nucleotides agree with TRBD2. The germline V gene encodes CDR1 SGHTA and CDR2 FQGNSA. V shed 7 bases and J 5 bases; nucleotides not matched to a gene: 14. CDR3 size: 16 residues. The whole variable domain, filled in from reference TRBV7-2 and TRBJ2-1, reads GAGVSQSPSNKVTEKGKDVELRCDPISGHTALYWYRQSLGQGLEFLIYFQGNSAPDKSGLPSDRFSAERTGGSVSTLTIQRTQQEDSAVYLCASTPPGGDSHNEQFFGPGTRLTVL.

This clone was seen just once. The gene calls are TRBV7-9 and TRBJ2-7, with unresolved D. Germline V gives CDR1 SEHNR, CDR2 FQNEAQ (reference sequence). The CDR3 runs 11 residues. The V and J ends lost 5 bases and 2 bases respectively, with 4 bases between them. The CDR3 nucleotides are TGTGCCAGCAGCGGCGCCTACGAGCAGTACTTC. Protein sequence: CASSGAYEQYF.

The chain recombines TRBV10-1 with TRBJ2-5, with 11 bases matching TRBD1. With 7 bases clipped from V and 5 bases from J, the junction kept 9 bases outside the gene matches. CDR3 length: 15 residues. From germline, CDR1 is WNHNN and CDR2 SYGVQD (reference sequence). CDR3 DNA sequence: TGCGCCAGCACCCCCGGACAGGGGGCAGAGGAGACCCAGTACTTC. Protein sequence: CASTPGQGAEETQYF.

The chain links TRBV4-3 to TRBJ2-6; D remains unclear. Germline lookup yields CDR1 LGHNA and CDR2 YSLEER. Trimming took 4 bases from V and 0 from J, leaving 10 bases between them. The CDR3 extends over 16 amino acids. The CDR3 sequence is CASSRQLFSGANVLTF. The CDR3 DNA sequence: TGCGCCAGCAGCCGGCAGTTGTTCTCTGGGGCCAACGTCCTGACTTTC.

The CDR3 bases are TGTGCCAGCAGAGGGTCAACGGGCGAGCAGTACTTC. This sequence encodes CASRGSTGEQYF. This chain links TRBV6-5 with TRBJ2-7; no clear D. CDR1 and CDR2 from the germline V gene are MNHEY and SVGAGI. The CDR3 consists of 12 residues. V was trimmed by 6 bases and J by 6 bases, leaving 12 bases between them.

The CDR3 protein is CASNEGTSAYNEQFF. CDR3 nucleotides: TGCGCCAGCAACGAAGGGACTAGCGCATACAATGAGCAGTTCTTC. V gene TRBV5-1 combines with J gene TRBJ2-1; 10 bases map to TRBD2. The CDR3 runs to 15 residues. Looked up from germline, CDR1 is SGHRS and CDR2 is YFSETQ. J was trimmed by 4 bases and V by 6 bases; bases with no gene match: 7.

The J gene is TRBJ2-2, the V gene TRBV19, with 8 bases lining up with TRBD2. The CDR3 is 15 residues long. V shed 3 bases, J shed 4 bases, and the junction held 4 bases outside the gene matches. Germline CDR1 LNHDA, CDR2 SQIVND (reference sequence). CDR3 nucleotide sequence: TGTGCCAGTAGTATGGGCGGGAGGTCCACCGGGGAGCTGTTTTTT. Translation: CASSMGGRSTGELFF. Combining the CDR3 with reference TRBV19 and TRBJ2-2 gives the whole variable domain DGGITQSPKYLFRKEGQNVTLSCEQNLNHDAMYWYRQDPGQGLRLIYYSQIVNDFQKGDIAEGYSVSREKKESFPLTVTSAQKNPTAFYLCASSMGGRSTGELFFGEGSRLTVL.

The gene calls are TRBV2 and TRBJ2-1; D gene uncertain. The germline CDR1 and CDR2 sequences are SNHLY and FYNNEI. This CDR3 is 14 amino acids long. The V gene lost 2 bases and the J gene lost 7 bases, with 12 bases spanning the gap. The CDR3 loop is CASSELVTRNEQFF. DNA for the CDR3: TGTGCCAGCAGTGAACTAGTGACCCGTAATGAGCAGTTCTTC.